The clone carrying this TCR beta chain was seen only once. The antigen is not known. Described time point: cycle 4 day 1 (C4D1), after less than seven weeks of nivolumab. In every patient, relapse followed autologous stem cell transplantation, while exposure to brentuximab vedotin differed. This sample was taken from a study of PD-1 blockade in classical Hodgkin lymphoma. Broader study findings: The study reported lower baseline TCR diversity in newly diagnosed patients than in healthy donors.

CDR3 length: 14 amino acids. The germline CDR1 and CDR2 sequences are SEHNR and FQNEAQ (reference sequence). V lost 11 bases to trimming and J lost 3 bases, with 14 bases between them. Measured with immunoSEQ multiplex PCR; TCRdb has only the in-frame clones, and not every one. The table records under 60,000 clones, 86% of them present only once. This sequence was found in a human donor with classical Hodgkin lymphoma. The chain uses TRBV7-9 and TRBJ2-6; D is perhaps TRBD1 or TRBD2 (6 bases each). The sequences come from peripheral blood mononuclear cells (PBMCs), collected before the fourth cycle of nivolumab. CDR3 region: CALPGASGANVLTF. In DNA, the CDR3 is TGTGCCCTCCCGGGGGCGAGTGGGGCCAACGTCCTGACTTTC.